This TCR beta chain was obtained from a study of quantifying T cell responses using KT2 cells. Study as a whole: TCR alpha and beta constant-region primers primed reverse transcription of RNA.

A range of KT2-to-PBMC ratios was made using fixed PBMC numbers. This clonotype was recorded once. An oligo carrying a UMI was ligated to the cDNA 3' end. An equimolar mix of RC1.1 and RC1.2 primed the beta chain across TRBC1 and TRBC2. MiXCR, applied by TCRdb to the UMI-ligation and nested PCR reads, yields one record per CDR3 protein. The sample lists tens of thousands of distinct CDR3 sequences, around a tenth occurring once. The trim removed 3 bases at V and 3 bases at J, leaving 11 bases unmatched. CDR3 length: 16 residues. CDR1 is SGHDT and CDR2 is YYEEEE in the germline V gene. The sequence was obtained from a human donor. What was sequenced was PBMCs spiked with cells of the T cell clone KT2. This sequence joins TRBV5-6 and TRBJ1-2; 7 bases are shared with TRBD1. CDR3 residues: CASSSAIDRADYGYTF. CDR3 bases: TGTGCCAGCAGCTCCGCGATAGACAGGGCTGACTATGGCTACACCTTC.